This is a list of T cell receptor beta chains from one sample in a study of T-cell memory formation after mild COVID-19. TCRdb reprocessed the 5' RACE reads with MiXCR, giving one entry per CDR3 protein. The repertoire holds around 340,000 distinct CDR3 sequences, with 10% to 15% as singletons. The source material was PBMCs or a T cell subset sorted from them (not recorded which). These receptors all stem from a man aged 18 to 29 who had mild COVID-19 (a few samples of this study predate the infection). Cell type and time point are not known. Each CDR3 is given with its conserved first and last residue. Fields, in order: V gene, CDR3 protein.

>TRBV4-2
CASSPIEARGPLETQYF
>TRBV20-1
CSAEGQGVGYEQYF
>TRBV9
CASSWGMGRRDPLSTDTQYF
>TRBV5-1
CASSLVPGFGGNTIYF
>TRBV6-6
CASSYSREGATNQPQHF
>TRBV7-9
CASSSALGRGSKETQYF
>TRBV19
CASGWTGNTGELFF
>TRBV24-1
CATSDLLKDTQYF
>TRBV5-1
CASSTGYEQYF
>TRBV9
CASSDETSGYNEQFF
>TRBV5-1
CASSPETGELFF
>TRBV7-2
CASSVSSGGNQRDTQYF
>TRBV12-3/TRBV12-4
CASSRQTSEWETQYF
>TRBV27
CASSWDGYSPLHF
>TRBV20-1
CSARARGNSGNTIYF
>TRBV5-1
CASSSDLTGGIDEQYF
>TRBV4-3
CASSQVLFQGSGANVLTF
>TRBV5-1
CASSPPHRTDTQYF
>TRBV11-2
CASTRWTGSWNEQFF
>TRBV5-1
CASKGYWTSYEQYF